Listed here are 21 T cell receptor beta chains from one sample, sequenced in a study of blood T cell repertoires in COVID-19. Sequencing used immunoSEQ multiplex PCR; TCRdb keeps in-frame clones, though not all of them. The sample carries around 150,000 clones, 65% to 80% recorded once. Input material: peripheral blood. Source of these receptors: a man aged 55 to 70 with acute or convalescent COVID-19.

The chain links TRBV3-1 (or the pseudogene TRBV3-2) to TRBJ2-5, with TRBD1 as a possible D gene (5 bases). The germline V gene has CDR1 LGHDT and CDR2 YNNKEL (reference sequence). The CDR3 covers 15 residues. Trimming left V 1 base short and J 7 bases short, with 16 bases between. The DNA for the CDR3 is TGTGCCAGCAGCCAAGTCAGTAGTCGTGGGGCGACCCAGTACTTC. Amino acids: CASSQVSSRGATQYF.

The rearrangement links TRBV10-3 to TRBJ2-7; 10 positions agree with TRBD2. The CDR3 contains 15 residues. Trimming cost V 6 bases and J 3 bases; bases outside gene matches: 8. The germline gives CDR1 ENHRY, CDR2 SYGVKD. The CDR3 DNA reads as TGTGCCATCAGCCTTCTTAGCGGGGGGAACTACGAGCAGTACTTC. It is translated as CAISLLSGGNYEQYF.

This sequence joins TRBV5-1 and TRBJ1-2; 12 nucleotides agree with TRBD1. The V segment lost 0 bases and the J segment 3 bases; nucleotides outside the gene matches: 9. This CDR3 region has 18 residues. The germline V gene has CDR1 SGHRS and CDR2 YFSETQ. The CDR3 is CASSLVGTGGFFDYGYTF. DNA for the CDR3: TGCGCCAGCAGCTTGGTCGGGACAGGGGGCTTTTTTGACTATGGCTACACCTTC.

In DNA, the CDR3 is TGTGCCACCAGTATTTGGGGGGGAGATACGCAGTATTTT. It specifies CATSIWGGDTQYF. The gene calls are TRBV24-1 and TRBJ2-3, with TRBD2 matching over 7 bases. V trimming: 6 bases; J trimming: 5 bases; junction bases outside the gene matches: 4. There are 13 residues in the CDR3. Germline V gene lookup returns CDR1 KGHDR and CDR2 SFDVKD.

This chain uses TRBV30 with TRBJ1-6; 7 nucleotides line up with TRBD1. This CDR3 contains 13 residues. The V gene's germline CDR1 is GTSNPN and CDR2 SVGIG (reference sequence). The trim removed 5 bases at V and 10 bases at J, leaving 8 bases unmatched. The CDR3 region is CAWGEGGFSPLHF. The CDR3 DNA reads as TGTGCCTGGGGCGAAGGGGGCTTCTCACCCCTCCACTTT.

The rearrangement joins TRBV12-3 or TRBV12-4 to TRBJ2-7; tentative D call: TRBD2 (5 bases). This CDR3 spans 13 amino acids. V was pared by 1 base and J by 5 bases, with 9 bases between. Written as DNA, the CDR3 is TGTGCCAGCAGTTTAGAGGCCGGGAACGAGCAGTACTTC. It yields the protein CASSLEAGNEQYF.

The chain combines TRBV6-2 or TRBV6-3 with TRBJ2-3, with 7 nucleotides matching TRBD2. Per the germline V gene, CDR1 is MNHEY and CDR2 is SVGEGT. The CDR3 has 14 residues. The V segment lost 4 bases and the J segment 1 base; nucleotides outside the gene matches: 2. This CDR3 reads CASSSAGGTDTQYF. DNA for the CDR3: TGTGCCAGCAGTTCCGCGGGGGGCACAGATACGCAGTATTTT.

In its sample, this clone was seen a few times. The sample carries other DNA sequences with the same CDR3. The chain recombines TRBV9 with TRBJ2-3; D remains ambiguous. The length of the CDR3 is 12 residues. Trimming stripped 0 bases from V and 6 bases from J, with 5 bases between. Germline loops: CDR1 SGDLS, CDR2 YYNGEE. Here the CDR3 DNA reads TGTGCCAGCAGCGTAGGTGCGGATACGCAGTATTTT. Residues: CASSVGADTQYF.

The J gene is TRBJ2-2, the V gene TRBV19, with a weak D call TRBD1 (5 bases). There are 14 residues in the CDR3. Per germline, CDR1 LNHDA and CDR2 SQIVND (reference sequence). V was shortened by 5 bases and J by 1 base, with 8 bases between the two germline ends. The CDR3 DNA reads TGTGCCAGTAGTTACCAGGGGAACACCGGGGAGCTGTTTTTT. As protein: CASSYQGNTGELFF.

The J gene is TRBJ2-5, the V gene TRBV5-1; D unresolved. In germline, CDR1 is SGHRS, CDR2 YFSETQ. CDR3 length equals 14 residues. V was clipped by 0 bases and J by 0 bases, with 6 bases between them. The CDR3 reads CASSLAVYQETQYF. In DNA, the CDR3 is TGCGCCAGCAGCTTGGCGGTGTACCAAGAGACCCAGTACTTC.

This clone was counted once. The chain recombines TRBV30 with TRBJ1-1; D gene unclear. CDR1 GTSNPN and CDR2 SVGIG come from the germline V gene (reference sequence). The V end lost 0 bases, the J end lost 1 base, and 18 bases lay between the germline ends. The CDR3 has 17 residues. The CDR3 sequence is CAWSVLGRRAGNTEAFF. CDR3 sequence (DNA): TGTGCCTGGAGTGTACTAGGCCGAAGGGCGGGGAACACTGAAGCTTTCTTT.

The V gene is TRBV29-1, the J gene TRBJ1-2; 7 bases are a match to TRBD1. V dropped 6 bases and J dropped 7; count of bases not matched to a gene: 5. CDR3 length: 11 amino acids. CDR1 is SQVTM, CDR2 ANQGSEA, per germline. CDR3 protein: CSVTGDGGYTF. The DNA for the CDR3 is TGCAGCGTAACAGGGGACGGTGGCTACACCTTC.

This clone was found a few times. The chain carries TRBV11-2 and TRBJ2-7, with D perhaps TRBD1 (6 bases). Trimming cost V 5 bases and J 1 base, with 21 bases left between them. CDR1 is SGHAT and CDR2 is FQNNGV in the germline V gene. This CDR3 spans 17 amino acids. The CDR3 DNA reads TGTGCCAGCAGCCAAGCTTATGGACAGACCCCTTCCTACGAGCAGTACTTC. Protein: CASSQAYGQTPSYEQYF.

The chain employs TRBV9 and TRBJ2-7, with 8 bases that match TRBD1. From germline, CDR1 is SGDLS and CDR2 YYNGEE. This CDR3 has 14 residues. The ends lost 2 bases at V and 7 bases at J; junction bases unmatched: 8. CDR3 loop: CASSVAGGAWEQYF. The CDR3 DNA sequence: TGTGCCAGCAGCGTTGCAGGGGGCGCGTGGGAGCAGTACTTC.

This rearrangement joins TRBV19 to TRBJ1-1, with 9 nucleotides matching TRBD1. From germline, CDR1 is LNHDA and CDR2 SQIVND (reference sequence). Trimming cost V 3 bases and J 5 bases; bases outside gene matches: 10. The CDR3 sequence is 16 residues long. The CDR3 region has the DNA TGTGCCAGTAGTATTAGGGACAGGGCGGTCGGGACTGAAGCTTTCTTT. As protein: CASSIRDRAVGTEAFF.

V is TRBV28 and J is TRBJ2-2, with 12 bases identical to TRBD1. From germline, CDR1 is MDHEN and CDR2 SYDVKM. V was pared by 6 bases and J by 7 bases, with 12 bases of the junction left unmatched. The length of the CDR3 is 17 residues. CDR3 sequence (DNA): TGTGCCAGCAGGGTGCGTGGGGGACAGGGGGCAATCGGGGAGCTGTTTTTT. Translating it yields CASRVRGGQGAIGELFF.

This clone was seen a single time. The CDR3 loop reads CSVEEGTPTYEQYF. CDR3 nucleotides: TGCAGCGTTGAAGAGGGGACACCGACCTACGAGCAGTACTTC. The V call is TRBV29-1, the J call TRBJ2-7; tentative D call: TRBD1 (6 bases). V lost 0 bases and J lost 2, with 11 bases in between. This CDR3 spans 14 amino acids. From germline, CDR1 is SQVTM and CDR2 ANQGSEA.

V and J are TRBV5-1 and TRBJ1-6; 7 bases agree with TRBD1. The V segment lost 1 base and the J segment 5 bases; nucleotides outside the gene matches: 3. CDR3 length: 15 residues. Germline CDR1 is SGHRS and CDR2 is YFSETQ. The CDR3 DNA follows: TGCGCCAGCAGCTTGTTTGACAGGGATAATTCACCCCTCCACTTT. The encoded protein is CASSLFDRDNSPLHF.

This chain connects TRBV6-2 or TRBV6-3 to TRBJ2-1; D might be TRBD2 (6 bases). Germline V gene lookup returns CDR1 MNHEY and CDR2 SVGEGT. Trimming cost V 4 bases and J 3 bases, with 10 bases left between them. This CDR3 region has 14 residues. The CDR3 is CASSFGTRYNEQFF. CDR3 bases: TGTGCCAGCAGTTTCGGGACTCGCTACAATGAGCAGTTCTTC.

The rearrangement uses TRBV14 and TRBJ2-7; the match to TRBD2 covers 7 bases. Trimming removed 0 bases from V and 3 bases from J; junction bases left unmatched: 8. This CDR3 has 16 residues. CDR1 and CDR2 from the germline V gene are SGHDN and FVKESK. CDR3 bases: TGTGCCAGCAGCCAAGATGCGCGGGGGATAGGCTACGAGCAGTACTTC. Its protein is CASSQDARGIGYEQYF.

This chain joins TRBV12-3 or TRBV12-4 and TRBJ2-7; maybe TRBD1 (5 bases). The CDR3 is 13 residues long. V gave up 8 bases and J gave up 2 bases, with 13 bases separating them. Here the CDR3 reads CASGAGSTYEQYF. The DNA of the CDR3 is TGTGCCAGCGGGGCTGGTTCAACCTACGAGCAGTACTTC.